Below, 26 T cell receptor beta chains from the same sample are listed, as sequenced in a study of blood T cells in healthy people across ages (dated by TCRdb to the mid-2010s). Receptor amplification or capture employed 5' RACE. Sequencer: Illumina HiSeq 2500. A second PCR of about 7 to 12 cycles was run with a J-beta primer mix and a sample-barcoded 5' primer. TCRdb reprocessed the public reads (quality trimming at Q25 with fastp, clone calling with MiXCR) and kept in-frame beta chains. For every CDR3 protein sequence, its rows merge into one entry that carries the most common genes and DNA. The sample includes about 640,000 distinct CDR3 sequences, with about 54% observed a single time. Roughly 34% of the sample belongs to the ten largest clones. Sequenced sample: blood. The source is a man between 60 and 75 years old in good health.

This clonotype was detected once. The rearrangement joins TRBV7-2 to TRBJ1-4; tentatively, D is TRBD1 (5 bases). The CDR3 length is 15 residues. Trimming stripped 0 bases from V and 7 bases from J, with 12 bases between. Germline-derived CDR1 and CDR2 are SGHTA and FQGNSA. The CDR3 DNA reads as TGTGCCAGCAGCTTAGCTGGGGCGAGCGGTGAAAAACTGTTTTTT. Residues: CASSLAGASGEKLFF.

Remarks on this clonotype: This clone may be a read error of a much larger clone one base away. The chain employs TRBV7-9 and TRBJ2-7, with TRBD1 identical over 9 bases. J gave up 9 bases and V 5 bases, and 14 bases lay outside the gene matches. The CDR3 has 15 amino acids. Per the germline V gene, CDR1 is SEHNR and CDR2 is FQNEAQ (reference sequence). The CDR3 bases are TGTGCCAGCAGCCGTAGGGGACAGGGTGGCAACGGGCAGTACTTC. This gives the protein CASSRRGQGGNGQYF.

This clonotype turned up a few times. The V gene is TRBV20-1, the J gene TRBJ2-3; 9 bases are a match to TRBD1. In germline, CDR1 is DFQATT, CDR2 SNEGSKA (reference sequence). The V segment lost 5 bases and the J segment 4 bases; nucleotides outside the gene matches: 4. This CDR3 region has 13 residues. The CDR3 region is CSASGQGSDTQYF. CDR3 in DNA: TGCAGTGCTTCCGGACAGGGGTCAGATACGCAGTATTTT.

The DNA of the CDR3 is TGTGCCAGCAGTGAAACCGCCGACAGCAATCAGCCCCAGCATTTT. This translates into CASSETADSNQPQHF. The V call is TRBV6-1, the J call TRBJ1-5; D remains ambiguous. V shed 2 bases and J shed 1 base, with 9 bases lying between them. Germline V lookup: CDR1 MNHNS, CDR2 SASEGT. The CDR3 runs to 15 residues.

The J gene is TRBJ2-1, the V gene TRBV27, with 13 bases aligning to TRBD2. V was clipped by 3 bases and J by 4 bases; unmatched bases: 3. Germline V lookup: CDR1 MNHEY, CDR2 SMNVEV (reference sequence). The CDR3 is 16 residues long. Here the CDR3 DNA reads TGTGCCAGCAGTTTCCTGACTAGCGGGGGGTACAATGAGCAGTTCTTC. Its translation: CASSFLTSGGYNEQFF.

The V call is TRBV29-1, the J call TRBJ2-5; the D gene is possibly TRBD1 (6 bases). The CDR3 totals 12 residues. The V end lost 6 bases, the J end lost 1 base, and 9 bases lay between the germline ends. Germline values: CDR1 SQVTM, CDR2 ANQGSEA. CDR3 residues: CSVQGSQETQYF. The CDR3 DNA follows: TGCAGCGTCCAGGGGTCCCAAGAGACCCAGTACTTC.

V is TRBV5-1 and J is TRBJ2-3; TRBD1 matches at 10 bases. Looked up from germline, CDR1 is SGHRS and CDR2 is YFSETQ. The CDR3 length is 14 residues. After removal of 2 bases from V and 5 bases from J, the junction contained 2 bases not matched to a gene. This chain's CDR3 is CASSFGQGEDTQYF. CDR3 bases: TGCGCCAGCAGCTTCGGACAGGGGGAAGATACGCAGTATTTT.

This clonotype was found a few times. The chain carries TRBV12-3 or TRBV12-4 and TRBJ2-3; a weak D match, TRBD1 (6 bases). The CDR3 length is 14 residues. The V gene lost 5 bases and the J gene lost 1 base, with 10 bases spanning the gap. The chain's CDR3 is CASSGRTGTDTQYF. The CDR3 nucleotides are TGTGCCAGCAGTGGACGGACAGGCACAGATACGCAGTATTTT.

The CDR3 reads CSGARGGAEKFF. The DNA for the CDR3 is TGCAGCGGGGCGCGCGGGGGGGCCGAGAAGTTCTTC. The V gene is TRBV29-1, the J gene TRBJ2-1, with 9 positions matching TRBD2. This CDR3 spans 12 amino acids. CDR1 is SQVTM, CDR2 ANQGSEA, per germline. V trimming: 7 bases; J trimming: 14 bases; junction bases outside the gene matches: 12.

This clonotype was picked up one time. It may be a read error: a sequence one base away is much more abundant. This chain joins TRBV6-6 and TRBJ2-5; D gene unclear. Trimming removed 2 bases at V and 5 bases at J, with 12 bases between. Germline lookup yields CDR1 MNHNY and CDR2 SVGAGI (reference sequence). This CDR3 has 14 amino acids. The CDR3 here is CASSYGQERETQYF. The CDR3 DNA reads as TGTGCCAGCAGTTACGGGCAGGAGAGGGAGACCCAGTACTTC.

The chain links TRBV7-9 to TRBJ2-2; D may correspond to TRBD1 or TRBD2 (5 bases each). Trimming cost V 3 bases and J 3 bases, with 11 bases left between them. This CDR3 contains 15 residues. Germline V CDR1 and CDR2: SEHNR, FQNEAQ (reference sequence). The CDR3 nucleotides read TGTGCCAGCAGCTTGGGGGAGTGGGACACCGGGGAGCTGTTTTTT. It encodes CASSLGEWDTGELFF.

V is TRBV3-1 and J is TRBJ1-2; possibly TRBD1 for D (6 bases). Germline V gives CDR1 LGHDT, CDR2 YNNKEL (reference sequence). V was pared by 2 bases and J by 6 bases, with 13 bases between. The CDR3 has 14 residues. The CDR3 bases are TGTGCCAGCAGCCAACTGCGGGGGCGCGATGGCTACACCTTC. Translated, it gives CASSQLRGRDGYTF.

The CDR3 region has the DNA TGTGCCAGCAGTTTATCGGTAGATACGCAGTATTTT. It translates to CASSLSVDTQYF. The chain is built from TRBV12-3 or TRBV12-4 and TRBJ2-3; D unclear. Trimming removed 2 bases from V and 5 bases from J, with 5 bases in between. There are 12 residues in the CDR3.

This clonotype came up many times. V is TRBV29-1 and J is TRBJ2-1; no clear D gene. The ends were cut back, 6 bases at V and 4 bases at J, with 7 bases in the middle. The CDR3 covers 11 residues. In germline, CDR1 is SQVTM, CDR2 ANQGSEA. CDR3 sequence (DNA): TGCAGCGTCCACATATACAATGAGCAGTTCTTC. It translates to CSVHIYNEQFF.

This chain links TRBV4-1 with TRBJ2-5, with TRBD1 matching over 11 bases. With V trimmed by 0 bases and J by 11 bases, 8 bases remained unmatched. Germline lookup yields CDR1 MGHRA and CDR2 YSYEKL. The CDR3 spans 15 residues. In nucleotides, the CDR3 is TGCGCCAGCAGCCAAGAAGGGACAGGGGGGCAAGGGCAGTACTTC. Translation gives CASSQEGTGGQGQYF.

CDR3 sequence: CASRGTSGITDTQYF. CDR3 bases: TGTGCCAGTCGTGGGACTAGCGGGATCACAGATACGCAGTATTTT. V gene TRBV19 combines with J gene TRBJ2-3, with 13 bases lining up with TRBD2. J lost 2 bases, V lost 8 bases, and 4 bases had no gene match. Germline values: CDR1 LNHDA, CDR2 SQIVND (reference sequence). CDR3 length: 15 amino acids. Supplemented by reference TRBV19 and TRBJ2-3, the full variable domain reads DGGITQSPKYLFRKEGQNVTLSCEQNLNHDAMYWYRQDPGQGLRLIYYSQIVNDFQKGDIAEGYSVSREKKESFPLTVTSAQKNPTAFYLCASRGTSGITDTQYFGPGTRLTVL.

In its sample, this clonotype was seen a few times. J is TRBJ1-1 and V is TRBV7-2, with a possible D match to TRBD1 (5 bases). Trimming took off 5 bases at V and 0 bases at J, with 13 bases between the two ends. Germline V gene sequence: CDR1 SGHTA, CDR2 FQGNSA. CDR3 length: 15 residues. The CDR3 nucleotides read TGTGCCAGCAGCCCAGCCAGGGTTTTGAACACTGAAGCTTTCTTT. It is translated as CASSPARVLNTEAFF.

The chain combines TRBV10-3 with TRBJ2-7, with TRBD1 identical over 7 bases. This CDR3 is built from 12 residues. V lost 8 bases to trimming and J lost 6 bases; unmatched junction nucleotides: 7. Germline CDR1 and CDR2: ENHRY and SYGVKD. For the CDR3, the DNA is TGTGCCATCGGAAGGACAGGCGCCGAGCAGTACTTC. It is translated as CAIGRTGAEQYF.

This clonotype appeared a few times. The rearrangement joins TRBV2 to TRBJ1-2; D possibly corresponds to TRBD1 (6 bases). The CDR3 has 15 residues. Looked up from germline, CDR1 is SNHLY and CDR2 is FYNNEI. Trimming took 6 bases from V and 3 from J, leaving 17 bases between them. CDR3 DNA: TGTGCCAGCAGGGTACCGCGGGCAGGGGACTATGGCTACACCTTC. Its protein product is CASRVPRAGDYGYTF.

The rearrangement links TRBV29-1 to TRBJ2-5; 9 bases map to TRBD1. After removal of 8 bases from V and 5 bases from J, the junction contained 3 bases not matched to a gene. Looked up from germline, CDR1 is SQVTM and CDR2 is ANQGSEA. This CDR3 spans 11 amino acids. This chain's CDR3 is CSTGQGETQYF. CDR3 DNA: TGCAGCACCGGACAGGGGGAGACCCAGTACTTC.

This sequence joins TRBV13 and TRBJ2-5; D unclear. The CDR3 length is 13 residues. The germline CDR1 and CDR2 sequences are PRHDT and FYEKMQ (reference sequence). V lost 2 bases and J 9 bases, leaving 13 bases between the germline ends. The CDR3 region has the DNA TGTGCCAGCAGCTTACAAGGGCGGCTGGCCCAGTACTTC. Residues: CASSLQGRLAQYF.

There are a few counts of this clonotype. The rearrangement links TRBV5-1 to TRBJ1-1; TRBD1 might be the D (5 bases). Trimming took 4 bases from V and 4 from J, leaving 14 bases between them. The CDR3 loop spans 14 amino acids. Germline V gene lookup returns CDR1 SGHRS and CDR2 YFSETQ. In DNA, the CDR3 is TGCGCCAGCAGCCCCGGTCGGGGGAGCACTGAAGCTTTCTTT. Protein product: CASSPGRGSTEAFF.

This clonotype appeared a few times. The CDR3 loop reads CASSQDRLAGGEQFF. DNA of the CDR3: TGCGCCAGCAGCCAAGATCGACTAGCGGGGGGTGAGCAGTTCTTC. This chain links TRBV4-1 with TRBJ2-1, with 13 bases matching TRBD2. The trim removed 0 bases at V and 9 bases at J, leaving 2 bases unmatched. The length of the CDR3 is 15 residues. Germline CDR1 is MGHRA and CDR2 is YSYEKL.

This clonotype has only a few counts. This chain links TRBV5-1 with TRBJ2-1; possible D gene TRBD1, 5 bases. Per the germline V gene, CDR1 is SGHRS and CDR2 is YFSETQ. Trimming left V 0 bases short and J 7 bases short, with 14 bases between. The CDR3 runs to 15 residues. In nucleotides, the CDR3 is TGCGCCAGCAGCTTGGAAGTCGGCAGGGTTAATGAGCAGTTCTTC. The encoded protein is CASSLEVGRVNEQFF.

The chain employs TRBV6-1 and TRBJ2-1; D ambiguous. The germline CDR1 and CDR2 sequences are MNHNS and SASEGT. The V and J ends lost 5 bases and 6 bases respectively, with 14 bases between them. This CDR3 comprises 14 residues. CDR3 nucleotide sequence: TGTGCCAGCAGTACAGTCGTCTTAGTCAATGAGCAGTTCTTC. It encodes CASSTVVLVNEQFF.

The chain links TRBV12-3 or TRBV12-4 to TRBJ1-1; D gene uncertain. The V end lost 6 bases, the J end lost 0 bases, and 5 bases lay between the germline ends. The CDR3 contains 12 residues. As DNA, the CDR3 is TGTGCCAGCAGGGAAATGAACACTGAAGCTTTCTTT. This gives the protein CASREMNTEAFF.